The T cell receptor beta chain under discussion was sequenced for a study of a mutant IDH1 vaccine in newly diagnosed glioma. As for the study in general: Following radiotherapy alone, or alongside temozolomide cycles, vaccination was started after an interval of 4-6 weeks. Study-level points and caveats: Pseudoprogression appeared independent of alterations in top peripheral clonotypes.

The CDR3 loop spans 15 amino acids. V dropped 1 base and J dropped 1 base, with 10 bases sitting between them. The germline V gene encodes CDR1 GTSNPN and CDR2 SVGIG (reference sequence). Turning to this clone: Antigen specificity is unknown.

Time point denoted: week 23, last vaccination. What each vaccine dose contained was 300 ug of mutant IDH1 20-mer peptide, accompanied by topical imiquimod. The data were produced by immunoSEQ multiplex PCR, yet TCRdb's version contains in-frame clones alone and is incomplete. The repertoire holds approximately 82,000 clones, with around 85% as singletons. The chain carries TRBV30 and TRBJ2-2; no clear D gene. This TCR was recovered from a woman aged 50 to 65 with glioma. The starting material was PBMCs, obtained from a glioma patient whose treatment included an IDH1 peptide vaccine. CDR3 DNA sequence: TGTGCCTGGAGTGGGGGTTCTAGGAACACCGGGGAGCTGTTTTTT. Translating gives CAWSGGSRNTGELFF.